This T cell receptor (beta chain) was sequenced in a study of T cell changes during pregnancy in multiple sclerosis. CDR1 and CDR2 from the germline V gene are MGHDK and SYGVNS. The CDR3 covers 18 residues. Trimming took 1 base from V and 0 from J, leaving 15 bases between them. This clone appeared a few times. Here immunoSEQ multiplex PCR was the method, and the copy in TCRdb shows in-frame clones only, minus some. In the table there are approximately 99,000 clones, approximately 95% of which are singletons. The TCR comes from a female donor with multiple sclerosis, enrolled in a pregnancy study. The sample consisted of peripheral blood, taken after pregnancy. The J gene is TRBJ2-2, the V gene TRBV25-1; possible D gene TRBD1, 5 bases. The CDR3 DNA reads TGTGCCAGCAGTGAATCATATCAGGGTATGACGAACACCGGGGAGCTGTTTTTT. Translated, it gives CASSESYQGMTNTGELFF.